One sample yielded the 31 T cell receptor beta chains listed below, sequenced in a study of immune characterization of retroperitoneal liposarcoma. TCRdb fed the PCR reads into MiXCR, producing one record per CDR3 protein. Of about 2,400 distinct CDR3 sequences detected, approximately 50% appear once; the ten largest clones hold about 55%. The sample consisted of tumor tissue. All receptors derive from a female donor with retroperitoneal liposarcoma.

By sample fraction, this clonotype is medium-sized. The chain is built from TRBV7-2 and TRBJ2-5; D unresolved. The CDR3 runs 11 residues. Germline V gives CDR1 SGHTA, CDR2 FQGNSA. Trimming removed 4 bases from V and 11 bases from J, with 11 bases in between. The CDR3 here is CASSSYNEQYF. CDR3 in DNA: TGTGCCAGCAGCTCGTATAATGAGCAGTACTTC.

In its sample, this clonotype is medium-sized (0.01 to 0.1%). The gene calls are TRBV7-2 and TRBJ2-5, with a possible D match to TRBD2 (6 bases). TRBJ2-7 explains the end of the DNA better; the J call may be wrong. The germline V gene has CDR1 SGHTA and CDR2 FQGNSA. The CDR3 loop spans 14 amino acids. CDR3 coding DNA: TGTGCCAGCACCCCGGGCGGGGCGTCCTACGAGCAGTACTTC. Encoded protein: CASTPGGASYEQYF.

The V call is TRBV12-3 or TRBV12-4, the J call TRBJ2-7; either TRBD1 or TRBD2 may supply D (6 bases each). The tail of the sequence fits TRBJ2-1 better, so the J call may be wrong. CDR3 length: 15 amino acids. CDR3 protein: CASSFGGTTPETQFF. The DNA for the CDR3 is TGTGCCAGCAGTTTTGGGGGGACAACTCCAGAGACCCAGTTCTTC.

This clonotype rates as medium-sized. The chain couples TRBV6-1 to TRBJ2-1, with TRBD2 identical over 11 bases. The V gene's germline CDR1 is MNHNS and CDR2 SASEGT. The CDR3 loop spans 17 amino acids. V lost 6 bases, J lost 0 bases, and 7 bases stayed unmatched. CDR3 in amino acids: CASRTGLADSSYNEQFF. The CDR3 DNA reads as TGTGCCAGCAGAACGGGACTAGCGGATAGCTCCTACAATGAGCAGTTCTTC.

The chain is built from TRBV12-3 or TRBV12-4 and TRBJ2-1; maybe TRBD2 (5 bases). The CDR3 totals 18 residues. V lost 6 bases to trimming and J lost 0 bases, with 21 bases between them. The CDR3 region is CASSQWGASASSYNEQFF. The CDR3 bases are TGTGCCAGCAGCCAATGGGGAGCGTCGGCGAGCTCCTACAATGAGCAGTTCTTC.

This clonotype was counted between two and nine times. This sequence joins TRBV5-3 and TRBJ2-1, with 9 bases fitting TRBD1. The J call may be incorrect, as the DNA end agrees better with TRBJ2-5. TRBV5-3 is identified as an open reading frame with a role that is uncertain. The CDR3 totals 18 residues. CDR3 amino acids: CARSLKTGTGFRQETQYF. The DNA for the CDR3 is TGTGCCAGAAGCTTAAAGACCGGGACAGGGTTTCGGCAAGAGACCCAGTACTTC.

This clonotype was recorded only once. The chain links TRBV6-1 to TRBJ2-1; 15 bases line up with TRBD2. Looked up from germline, CDR1 is MNHNS and CDR2 is SASEGT. Trimming at V came to 7 bases and at J to 6 bases, leaving 4 bases not matched to a gene. This CDR3 is built from 15 residues. CDR3 DNA: TGTGCCAGCAATCCGGGACTAGCGGGAGGCAATGAGCAGTTCTTC. Translated, it gives CASNPGLAGGNEQFF.

A few counts support this clonotype. DNA for the CDR3: TGTGCCAGCAGTGGTGGGGGAGGGGGGGGCGGGACCCAGTACTTC. Its protein is CASSGGGGGGGTQYF. The J gene is TRBJ2-5, the V gene TRBV6-1; weak D call: TRBD2 (7 bases). The CDR3 contains 15 residues. CDR1 is MNHNS and CDR2 is SASEGT in the germline V gene. With 4 bases removed from V and 7 bases from J, the gap between germline ends came to 19 bases.

V usage is TRBV12-5 and J usage is TRBJ2-1; 8 bases align to TRBD1. This CDR3 is built from 17 residues. Germline CDR1 LGHNT, CDR2 FRNRAP. J was trimmed by 5 bases and V by 0 bases; bases with no gene match: 9. CDR3 DNA: TGTGCTAGTGGTTTGGTACTTTTCAGGGGGCAAAACAATGAGCAGTTCTTC. Its protein product is CASGLVLFRGQNNEQFF. Supplemented by reference TRBV12-5 and TRBJ2-1, the full variable domain reads DARVTQTPRHKVTEMGQEVTMRCQPILGHNTVFWYRQTMMQGLELLAYFRNRAPLDDSGMPKDRFSAEMPDATLATLKIQPSEPRDSAVYFCASGLVLFRGQNNEQFFGPGTRLTVL.

This clonotype was observed a few times. V usage is TRBV5-1 and J usage is TRBJ1-6; D remains ambiguous. The CDR3 is 15 residues long. Trimming removed 1 base at V and 7 bases at J, with 12 bases between. CDR1 and CDR2 from the germline V gene are SGHRS and YFSETQ. The CDR3 nucleotides are TGCGCCAGCAGCTTGAAGGGAGAGGGCAATTCACCCCTCCACTTT. Amino acid sequence: CASSLKGEGNSPLHF.

The chain couples TRBV12-3 or TRBV12-4 to TRBJ2-4; D is possibly TRBD1 (6 bases). The CDR3 has 13 amino acids. V shed 7 bases and J shed 6 bases, with 13 bases lying between them. The CDR3 protein is CASTPQGLNIQYF. CDR3 DNA: TGTGCCAGCACCCCTCAGGGGTTAAACATTCAGTACTTC.

Comments on this clonotype: The junction departs from the called germline gene at one end, perhaps through a read error. This rearrangement joins TRBV7-2 to TRBJ2-1; 8 nucleotides align to TRBD2. Per the germline V gene, CDR1 is SGHTA and CDR2 is FQGNSA. The CDR3 is 13 amino acids. The CDR3 is CASSLAGYNEQLF. The CDR3 DNA reads TGTGCCAGCAGCCTAGCGGGTTACAATGAGCAGTTATTC.

By its share, this clonotype is medium-sized (0.01 to 0.1%). The CDR3 region has the DNA TGTGCCAGCAGTTACTCTATCAGTAGCGGAGGCGATGAGCAGTTCTTC. It is translated as CASSYSISSGGDEQFF. The chain links TRBV6-6 to TRBJ2-1, with D tentatively TRBD2 (6 bases). Germline lookup yields CDR1 MNHNY and CDR2 SVGAGI (reference sequence). CDR3 size: 16 residues. Trimming removed 0 bases at V and 8 bases at J, with 17 bases between.

Worth noting for this clonotype: One end of the junction varies from germline; a read error may be responsible. V usage is TRBV6-5 and J usage is TRBJ2-4; TRBD2 matches 15 bases. The germline V gene has CDR1 MNHEY and CDR2 SVGAGI. The CDR3 spans 16 residues. This CDR3 is CASRGLAGGARNIQYF. The CDR3 nucleotides read TGTGCCAGCAGGGGACTAGCGGGAGGAGCCAGAAACATTCAGTACTTC.

This clonotype was counted only a few times. This chain joins TRBV27 and TRBJ2-1; maybe TRBD1 (5 bases). Judging by the DNA end, TRBJ2-5 fits better; the J call may be wrong. Germline V gene lookup returns CDR1 MNHEY and CDR2 SMNVEV (reference sequence). CDR3 length equals 13 residues. The chain's CDR3 is CASSHRQQETQYF. The CDR3 coding sequence is TGTGCCAGCAGCCACCGACAGCAAGAGACCCAGTACTTC.

The V call is TRBV12-3 or TRBV12-4, the J call TRBJ2-3; D is ambiguous. V was pared by 6 bases and J by 1 base, with 11 bases between. This CDR3 region has 14 residues. CDR3 bases: TGTGCCAGCAGCCGACTCTGGGGCACAGATACGCAGTATTTT. This translates into CASSRLWGTDTQYF.

By share, this clonotype counts as medium-sized. V usage is TRBV7-2 and J usage is TRBJ2-5; no clear D gene. The CDR3 spans 11 residues. CDR1 and CDR2 (germline): SGHTA, FQGNSA. V was trimmed by 0 bases and J by 4 bases, leaving 0 bases between them. Here the CDR3 reads CASSLAETQYF. DNA for the CDR3: TGTGCCAGCAGCTTAGCAGAGACCCAGTACTTC. The full variable domain, in which reference TRBV7-2 and TRBJ2-5 provide the parts outside the CDR3, is GAGVSQSPSNKVTEKGKDVELRCDPISGHTALYWYRQSLGQGLEFLIYFQGNSAPDKSGLPSDRFSAERTGGSVSTLTIQRTQQEDSAVYLCASSLAETQYFGPGTRLLVL.

The chain carries TRBV11-3 and TRBJ2-6; D is unclear. Germline V lookup: CDR1 SGHNT, CDR2 YENEEA. The CDR3 is 14 amino acids. V dropped 5 bases and J dropped 0 bases, with 5 bases sitting between them. In DNA, the CDR3 is TGTGCCAGCAGCCCCCGCTCTGGGGCCAACGTCCTGACTTTC. It yields the protein CASSPRSGANVLTF.

The V gene is TRBV7-4, the J gene TRBJ1-5; 7 bases agree with TRBD1. Trimming at V came to 5 bases and at J to 0 bases, leaving 4 bases not matched to a gene. Germline V lookup: CDR1 SGHVT, CDR2 SQSDAQ. CDR3 length equals 15 residues. DNA of the CDR3: TGTGCCAGCAGCCCGGGACAGTATAGCAATCAGCCCCAGCATTTT. It encodes CASSPGQYSNQPQHF.

This clonotype was counted only a few times. The CDR3 region has the DNA TGTGCCAGCAGTGAAAGGGGACAGGGTGTCGATGAGCAGTTCTTC. As protein: CASSERGQGVDEQFF. This chain uses TRBV6-1 with TRBJ2-1; the match to TRBD1 covers 9 bases. The CDR3 runs 15 residues. CDR1 and CDR2 from the germline V gene are MNHNS and SASEGT. V lost 2 bases and J lost 8; bases outside the gene matches: 7.

The chain is built from TRBV4-2 and TRBJ2-3; 8 bases line up with TRBD2. Germline loops: CDR1 LGHNA, CDR2 YNFKEQ. The CDR3 loop spans 18 amino acids. V was clipped by 0 bases and J by 6 bases; unmatched bases: 14. CDR3 sequence (DNA): TGTGCCAGCAGCCAAGATTTGGGGACTAGATTTGGTACGGATACGCAGTATTTT. It is translated as CASSQDLGTRFGTDTQYF.

This clonotype appeared a few times. The rearrangement joins TRBV6-1 to TRBJ2-5; 7 positions match TRBD2. CDR1 is MNHNS, CDR2 SASEGT, per germline. This CDR3 comprises 12 residues. Trimming removed 8 bases from V and 4 bases from J; junction bases left unmatched: 4. The CDR3 loop reads CASGRLAETQYF. In DNA form, the CDR3 reads TGTGCCAGCGGGCGACTAGCAGAGACCCAGTACTTC.

This clonotype turned up a few times. The chain recombines TRBV6-1 with TRBJ2-5; D is perhaps TRBD2 (6 bases). The germline CDR1 and CDR2 sequences are MNHNS and SASEGT. The CDR3 loop spans 14 amino acids. Trimming took 4 bases from V and 11 from J, leaving 20 bases between them. DNA for the CDR3: TGTGCCAGCAGTGTTGGGCGGGGATACAATGAGCAGTACTTC. Translating it yields CASSVGRGYNEQYF.

This clonotype was counted a few times. This chain connects TRBV12-3 or TRBV12-4 to TRBJ1-1, with 10 bases that match TRBD1. CDR3 size: 13 residues. Trimming removed 7 bases from V and 5 bases from J; junction bases left unmatched: 4. The CDR3 DNA reads as TGTGCCAGCACTGGGACAGGGGAAACTGAAGCTTTCTTT. Translation: CASTGTGETEAFF.

In its sample, this clonotype ranks as medium-sized (0.01 to 0.1%). V is TRBV6-1 and J is TRBJ2-1, with 10 bases aligning to TRBD2. With V trimmed by 5 bases and J by 10 bases, 11 bases remained unmatched. Germline loops: CDR1 MNHNS, CDR2 SASEGT. This CDR3 region has 15 residues. The CDR3 spells CASSHTSGAPYEQFF. For the CDR3, the DNA is TGTGCCAGCAGTCATACTAGCGGGGCCCCCTACGAGCAGTTCTTC.

This clonotype is large (0.1 to 1%) by share. The CDR3 sequence: CASSSGTENEQFF. The CDR3 DNA reads TGTGCCAGCAGTTCTGGGACAGAAAATGAGCAGTTCTTC. This chain connects TRBV6-1 to TRBJ2-1; 7 bases line up with TRBD1. The germline V gene has CDR1 MNHNS and CDR2 SASEGT. This CDR3 has 13 residues. Unmatched junction bases numbered 5, after V lost 5 bases and J lost 7 bases.

This clonotype was counted a few times. This chain uses TRBV6-1 with TRBJ2-1, with D perhaps TRBD1 (7 bases). The closer fit of TRBJ2-7 to the DNA end suggests the J call may be wrong. This CDR3 is built from 15 residues. CDR1 MNHNS and CDR2 SASEGT come from the germline V gene. CDR3 in amino acids: CASSEDAGGGYEQYF. The CDR3 DNA is TGTGCCAGCAGTGAAGATGCAGGGGGAGGCTACGAGCAGTACTTC.

This clonotype occurred a few times. The chain couples TRBV6-1 to TRBJ2-1; D assignment may be TRBD1 or TRBD2 (5 bases each). The DNA end favors TRBJ2-5, so the J call may be wrong. Germline CDR1 MNHNS, CDR2 SASEGT. The CDR3 sequence is 14 residues long. The CDR3: CASSPRDPLETQYF. For the CDR3, the DNA is TGTGCCAGCAGCCCTCGGGACCCCTTAGAGACCCAGTACTTC.

V and J are TRBV6-8 and TRBJ2-6, with 9 positions matching TRBD1. V gave up 2 bases and J gave up 1 base; unmatched junction bases: 0. Germline values: CDR1 MNHGY, CDR2 SAAAGT. The CDR3 totals 16 residues. The DNA of the CDR3 is TGTGCCAGCAGTTACGGGACAGGGTCTGGGGCCAACGTCCTGACTTTC. Translation gives CASSYGTGSGANVLTF.

By share of the sample, this clonotype is medium-sized (0.01 to 0.1%). This chain uses TRBV7-2 with TRBJ2-7; D perhaps matches TRBD1 (6 bases). CDR1 is SGHTA, CDR2 FQGNSA, per germline. Trimming shortened V by 6 bases and J by 6 bases, and 15 bases separated the two germline ends. The CDR3 has 13 amino acids. The CDR3 reads CASRPNREGEQYF. The CDR3 DNA follows: TGTGCCAGCAGACCCAACAGGGAAGGCGAGCAGTACTTC.

The chain uses TRBV6-1 and TRBJ1-4; 10 bases map to TRBD1. Germline V gives CDR1 MNHNS, CDR2 SASEGT. The J segment lost 5 bases and the V segment lost 6 bases, leaving 3 bases of the junction unmatched. The CDR3 is 14 amino acids. The CDR3 DNA is TGTGCCAGCAGGAAGGACAGGGGGAATGAAAAACTGTTTTTT. Amino acids: CASRKDRGNEKLFF.